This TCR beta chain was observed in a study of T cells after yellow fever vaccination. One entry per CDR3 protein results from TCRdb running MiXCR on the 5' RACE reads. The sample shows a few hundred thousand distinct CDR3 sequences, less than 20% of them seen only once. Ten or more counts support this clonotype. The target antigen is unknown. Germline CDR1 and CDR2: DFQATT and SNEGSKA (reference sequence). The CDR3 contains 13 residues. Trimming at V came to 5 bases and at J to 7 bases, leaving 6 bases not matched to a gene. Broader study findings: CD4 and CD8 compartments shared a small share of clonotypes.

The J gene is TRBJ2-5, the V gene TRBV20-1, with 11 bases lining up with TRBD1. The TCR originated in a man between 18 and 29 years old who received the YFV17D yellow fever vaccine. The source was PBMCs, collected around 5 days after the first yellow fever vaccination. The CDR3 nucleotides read TGCAGTGCTCCTGGACAGGGGGCTGGGACCCAGTACTTC. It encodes CSAPGQGAGTQYF.